These 21 T cell receptor beta chains were sequenced from one sample in a study of blood T cells in healthy people across ages. PCR was performed a second time for roughly 7 to 12 cycles using a sample-barcoded 5' primer and a J-beta primer mix. One entry per CDR3 protein, called by TCRdb with MiXCR from the 5' RACE reads. The sample holds 1.8 million or so distinct CDR3 sequences, approximately 40% seen once. The sample consisted of blood. Receptors originate from a human donor in good health.

The chain has TRBV27 and TRBJ1-5, with 9 bases identical to TRBD1. Germline V gene sequence: CDR1 MNHEY, CDR2 SMNVEV (reference sequence). V was pared by 5 bases and J by 5 bases, with 7 bases of the junction left unmatched. This CDR3 is 15 amino acids long. The CDR3 here is CASSPLDRGDQPQHF. CDR3 nucleotide sequence: TGTGCCAGCAGTCCGTTGGACAGGGGAGATCAGCCCCAGCATTTT.

The sample holds a few counts of this clonotype. This chain uses TRBV9 with TRBJ1-2, with no clear D. Trimming removed 0 bases at V and 4 bases at J, with 13 bases between. There are 15 residues in the CDR3. Germline CDR1 SGDLS, CDR2 YYNGEE. CDR3 bases: TGTGCCAGCAGCGTAGAGTCAGGAAAAGTCTATGGCTACACCTTC. As protein: CASSVESGKVYGYTF.

The chain has TRBV4-2 and TRBJ2-5, with 9 bases fitting TRBD1. TRBJ2-7 explains the end of the DNA better; the J call may be wrong. The germline V gene encodes CDR1 LGHNA and CDR2 YNFKEQ. CDR3 size: 14 residues. In nucleotides, the CDR3 is TGTGCCAGCAGCCAGGGACAGGGATCTGACGAGCAGTACTTC. As protein: CASSQGQGSDEQYF.

This CDR3 reads CSGGGGSGYNEQFF. CDR3 sequence (DNA): TGCAGTGGGGGAGGGGGGTCGGGGTACAATGAGCAGTTCTTC. The chain combines TRBV20-1 with TRBJ2-1; possibly TRBD2 for D (7 bases). The germline V and J ends were trimmed by 7 bases and 4 bases, with 17 bases remaining between them. The CDR3 has 14 amino acids. Germline V CDR1 and CDR2: DFQATT, SNEGSKA (reference sequence).

This chain joins TRBV3-1 and TRBJ2-1; D is uncertain. Germline-derived CDR1 and CDR2 are LGHDT and YNNKEL (reference sequence). V lost 1 base and J lost 5, with 6 bases in between. The CDR3 consists of 13 residues. CDR3 DNA: TGTGCCAGCAGCCAAGCGTCCAACAATGAGCAGTTCTTC. This translates into CASSQASNNEQFF.

This sequence joins TRBV20-1 and TRBJ2-1; TRBD2 matches at 11 bases. Germline V CDR1 and CDR2: DFQATT, SNEGSKA (reference sequence). V shed 2 bases and J 8 bases; nucleotides not matched to a gene: 8. This CDR3 has 15 amino acids. The CDR3 loop reads CSARSLAGGAYEQFF. The CDR3 bases are TGCAGTGCTAGATCGCTAGCGGGGGGTGCGTATGAGCAGTTCTTC.

The V gene is TRBV20-1, the J gene TRBJ2-1, with D uncertain. The germline gives CDR1 DFQATT, CDR2 SNEGSKA (reference sequence). This CDR3 is 14 amino acids long. The V end lost 0 bases, the J end lost 0 bases, and 6 bases lay between the germline ends. CDR3 sequence reads: CSAREPSSYNEQFF. CDR3 nucleotides: TGCAGTGCTAGAGAACCTAGCTCCTACAATGAGCAGTTCTTC.

This clonotype was counted between two and nine times. V usage is TRBV5-1 and J usage is TRBJ2-7, with 8 bases fitting TRBD2. The CDR3 extends over 16 amino acids. The germline V gene has CDR1 SGHRS and CDR2 YFSETQ. V was clipped by 0 bases and J by 3 bases; unmatched bases: 8. As DNA, the CDR3 is TGCGCCAGCAGCTTGGGTCCAGCGGGGGCCGACTACGAGCAGTACTTC. Translation: CASSLGPAGADYEQYF.

The table lists this clonotype with a count of one. The V gene is TRBV7-2, the J gene TRBJ1-6; unclear D gene. The CDR3 has 16 amino acids. Germline V CDR1 and CDR2: SGHTA, FQGNSA. V lost 3 bases, J lost 10 bases, and 19 bases lay in between. The CDR3 DNA is TGTGCCAGCAGCTTGGCCCTAGGGCGGGGAATCTCACCCCTCCACTTT. This sequence encodes CASSLALGRGISPLHF.

The V gene is TRBV20-1, the J gene TRBJ1-3; tentative D call: TRBD1 (6 bases). This CDR3 region has 15 residues. V was trimmed by 3 bases and J by 0 bases, leaving 12 bases between them. Germline V gene lookup returns CDR1 DFQATT and CDR2 SNEGSKA (reference sequence). The CDR3 reads CSASDRQRSGNTIYF. The DNA of the CDR3 is TGCAGTGCTAGCGACAGGCAACGCTCTGGAAACACCATATATTTT.

In this sample, this clonotype turned up a few times. The chain links TRBV5-1 to TRBJ2-3; the D gene is possibly TRBD2 (6 bases). CDR1 and CDR2 (germline): SGHRS, YFSETQ. V lost 4 bases and J lost 6, with 21 bases in between. The CDR3 is made up of 16 amino acids. The CDR3 loop reads CASSLQTRRFGDTQYF. The DNA for the CDR3 is TGCGCCAGCAGCCTTCAGACTAGGAGGTTTGGGGATACGCAGTATTTT.

V gene TRBV6-1 combines with J gene TRBJ2-5, with D unclear. The V end lost 3 bases, the J end lost 7 bases, and 9 bases lay between the germline ends. Germline loops: CDR1 MNHNS, CDR2 SASEGT. The CDR3 consists of 12 residues. Here the CDR3 DNA reads TGTGCCAGCAGTGACGGCGTCTGGACCCAGTACTTC. Its protein product is CASSDGVWTQYF.

This clonotype was seen only a few times. The chain links TRBV7-9 to TRBJ1-2, with 7 bases aligning to TRBD1. Germline CDR1 and CDR2: SEHNR and FQNEAQ (reference sequence). With V trimmed by 1 base and J by 3 bases, 8 bases remained unmatched. The CDR3 is 16 amino acids. CDR3 coding DNA: TGTGCCAGCAGCTTAGGTATCGGGCAGGGGGACTATGGCTACACCTTC. Protein product: CASSLGIGQGDYGYTF.

Concerning this clonotype itself: Germline and junction disagree at one end, which may indicate a read error. This rearrangement joins TRBV5-5 to TRBJ2-6; no clear D. Per the germline V gene, CDR1 is SGHKS and CDR2 is YYEKEE (reference sequence). The CDR3 is 14 amino acids. DNA for the CDR3: TGTGCCAGCAACTTGGTTTCCGGGGCCAACGTCCTGACTTTC. This translates into CASNLVSGANVLTF. Complete variable domain (other parts from reference TRBV5-5 and TRBJ2-6): DAGVTQSPTHLIKTRGQQVTLRCSPISGHKSVSWYQQVLGQGPQFIFQYYEKEERGRGNFPDRFSARQFPNYSSELNVNALLLGDSALYLCASNLVSGANVLTFGAGSRLTVL.

The chain is built from TRBV25-1 and TRBJ2-7, with D possibly being TRBD1 (6 bases). The CDR3 runs 14 residues. The V gene's germline CDR1 is MGHDK and CDR2 SYGVNS. V was shortened by 0 bases and J by 3 bases, with 9 bases between the two germline ends. The CDR3 coding sequence is TGTGCCAGCAGTGAATACGGCAGGGGCTACGAGCAGTACTTC. Encoded protein: CASSEYGRGYEQYF.

This clonotype appeared a single time. The chain joins TRBV20-1 to TRBJ2-1; possible D gene TRBD2, 6 bases. This CDR3 comprises 15 residues. The germline CDR1 and CDR2 sequences are DFQATT and SNEGSKA (reference sequence). Trimming pared 4 bases from V and 6 bases from J, leaving 19 bases between. The chain's CDR3 is CSATSGRTGGNEQFF. The CDR3 DNA sequence: TGCAGTGCTACCTCGGGGAGGACCGGGGGCAATGAGCAGTTCTTC.

The V and J genes are TRBV27 and TRBJ2-4, with TRBD1 as a possible D gene (6 bases). The DNA end is a closer match to TRBJ2-7, so the J assignment may be wrong. Germline CDR1 reads MNHEY; CDR2 reads SMNVEV (reference sequence). This CDR3 is built from 14 residues. The DNA of the CDR3 is TGTGCCAGCAGTTCCGTACAGGGCGGTGTCGAGCAGTACTTC. Encoded protein: CASSSVQGGVEQYF.

Note on this clonotype: Sequence at one end of the junction differs from germline and may be a read error. This chain uses TRBV7-2 with TRBJ2-3; the D is unclear. In germline, CDR1 is SGHTA, CDR2 FQGNSA. This CDR3 contains 15 residues. The CDR3 nucleotides are TGTGCCAGCAGCTTAGGTGTCGGAAGCACAGATACGAAGTATTTT. Translated, it gives CASSLGVGSTDTKYF. Using reference TRBV7-2 and TRBJ2-3 for the parts outside the CDR3, the full variable domain is GAGVSQSPSNKVTEKGKDVELRCDPISGHTALYWYRQSLGQGLEFLIYFQGNSAPDKSGLPSDRFSAERTGGSVSTLTIQRTQQEDSAVYLCASSLGVGSTDTKYFGPGTRLTVL.

This clonotype was detected once. The V call is TRBV20-1, the J call TRBJ2-4, with D perhaps matching TRBD2 (6 bases). The germline V gene has CDR1 DFQATT and CDR2 SNEGSKA (reference sequence). The CDR3 is 12 residues long. The germline V and J ends were trimmed by 6 bases and 8 bases, with 14 bases remaining between them. This chain's CDR3 is CSAGEEEDIQYF. The CDR3 bases are TGCAGTGCCGGGGAGGAGGAAGACATTCAGTACTTC.

This clonotype was detected only a few times. The V call is TRBV7-2, the J call TRBJ2-7; 8 nucleotides line up with TRBD2. The germline V gene encodes CDR1 SGHTA and CDR2 FQGNSA. This CDR3 comprises 11 residues. J lost 9 bases, V lost 7 bases, and 5 bases had no gene match. For the CDR3, the DNA is TGTGCCAGCACCGGGGGGGGTTGGCAGTACTTC. Translating gives CASTGGGWQYF. The full variable domain, with the rest looked up from reference TRBV7-2 and TRBJ2-7, is GAGVSQSPSNKVTEKGKDVELRCDPISGHTALYWYRQSLGQGLEFLIYFQGNSAPDKSGLPSDRFSAERTGGSVSTLTIQRTQQEDSAVYLCASTGGGWQYFGPGTRLTVT.

This clonotype was detected many times. The chain recombines TRBV27 with TRBJ1-2; no clear D gene. The length of the CDR3 is 13 residues. Germline lookup yields CDR1 MNHEY and CDR2 SMNVEV (reference sequence). Trimming stripped 3 bases from V and 2 bases from J, with 7 bases between. The CDR3 sequence: CASSFSPNYGYTF. CDR3 coding DNA: TGTGCCAGCAGTTTTTCCCCGAACTATGGCTACACCTTC.